The text below deals with one T cell receptor (beta chain). The sample comes from a study of blood T cell repertoires in COVID-19. Study information: Material from acute and convalescent COVID-19 was sourced from the United States, Italy and Spain.

Libraries were prepared by immunoSEQ multiplex PCR; TCRdb keeps only in-frame clonotypes and omits some of them. Here the sample spans roughly 100,000 clones, about 90% being singletons. The CDR3 spans 16 residues. This TCR came from a human donor in a cohort sampled during active COVID-19. This rearrangement joins TRBV21-1 to TRBJ2-2; the table calls TRBD2, which could not be checked here. TRBV21-1 is termed a pseudogene. Sequenced: peripheral blood. The CDR3 reads CASSKARLGPTGELFF. In DNA, the CDR3 is TGTGCCAGCAGCAAAGCTCGTCTAGGCCCAACGGGGGAGCTGTTTTTT.